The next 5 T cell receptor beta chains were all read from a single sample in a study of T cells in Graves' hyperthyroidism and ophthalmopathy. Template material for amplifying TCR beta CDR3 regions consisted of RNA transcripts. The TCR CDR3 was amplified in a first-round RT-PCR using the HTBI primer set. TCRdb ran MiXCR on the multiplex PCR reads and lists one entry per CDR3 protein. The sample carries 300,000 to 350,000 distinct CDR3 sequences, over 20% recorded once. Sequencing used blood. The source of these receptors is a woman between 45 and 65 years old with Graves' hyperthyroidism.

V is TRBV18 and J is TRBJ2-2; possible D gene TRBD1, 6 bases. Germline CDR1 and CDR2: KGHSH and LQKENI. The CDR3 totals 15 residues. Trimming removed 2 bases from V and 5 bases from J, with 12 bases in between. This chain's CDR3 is CASSPGTWNTGELFF. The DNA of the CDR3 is TGTGCCAGCTCACCAGGGACATGGAATACCGGGGAGCTGTTTTTT.

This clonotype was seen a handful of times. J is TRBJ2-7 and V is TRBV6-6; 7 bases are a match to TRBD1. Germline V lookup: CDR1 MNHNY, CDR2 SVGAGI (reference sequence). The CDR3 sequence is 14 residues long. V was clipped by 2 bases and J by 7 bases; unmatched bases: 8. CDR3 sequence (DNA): TGTGCCAGCAGTTACCCCGGGACAGCCGGAGAGCAGTACTTC. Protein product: CASSYPGTAGEQYF.

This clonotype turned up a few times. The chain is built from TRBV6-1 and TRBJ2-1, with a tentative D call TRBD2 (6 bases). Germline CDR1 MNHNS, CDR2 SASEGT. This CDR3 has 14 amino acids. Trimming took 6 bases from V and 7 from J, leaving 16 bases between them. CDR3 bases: TGTGCCAGCAGAAAAACCGGGACTTATAATGAGCAGTTCTTC. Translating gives CASRKTGTYNEQFF.

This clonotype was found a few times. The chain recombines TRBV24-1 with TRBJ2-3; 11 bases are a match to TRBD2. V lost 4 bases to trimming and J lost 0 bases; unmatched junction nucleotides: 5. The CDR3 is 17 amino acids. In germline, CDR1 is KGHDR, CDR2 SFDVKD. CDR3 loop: CATSESGLADSTDTQYF. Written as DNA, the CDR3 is TGTGCCACCAGTGAATCGGGACTAGCGGATAGCACAGATACGCAGTATTTT.

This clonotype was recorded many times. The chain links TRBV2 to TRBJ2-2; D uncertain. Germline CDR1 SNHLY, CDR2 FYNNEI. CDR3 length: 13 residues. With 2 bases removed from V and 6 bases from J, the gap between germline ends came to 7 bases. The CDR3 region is CASSESGAGELFF. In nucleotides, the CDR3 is TGTGCCAGCAGTGAATCTGGGGCCGGGGAGCTGTTTTTT.